The clone carrying this T cell receptor beta chain showed up many times. The antigen is unknown. Regarding time point: healthy volunteer bleed at 6 weeks. The authors extracted total RNA from unfractionated whole blood. The data were taken from a study of human T cells and chemical hapten exposure. Study information: Per-sample TCR yields varied mainly from small pooled library volume differences. The study, taken as a whole, reports: DPC sensitization produced no change in TCRs with frequency above 1 in 1000.

The CDR3 extends over 13 amino acids. The V gene lost 8 bases and the J gene lost 2 bases, with 13 bases spanning the gap. Germline V gene sequence: CDR1 MGHDK, CDR2 SYGVNS. Per the study methods: Samples contained a median of approximately 100,000 TCRs, with a range of about 23,224 to 700,000. TCRdb used MiXCR to reprocess the RACE reads, holding one entry per CDR3 protein. Clone size and V and J calls follow TCRdb, not the original study. The sample comprises 60,000 to 80,000 distinct CDR3 sequences, around 6.3% of which are singletons, and roughly 3.4% rests with the top ten. The sequence was obtained from a female donor in good health. Some clones in this sample may be carry-over from other donors' samples. The gene calls are TRBV25-1 and TRBJ2-7; either TRBD1 or TRBD2 may fit D (5 bases each). Sequenced input: whole blood. The CDR3 spells CASSGTVTYEQYF. Written as DNA, the CDR3 is TGTGCCAGCTCCGGGACGGTGACCTACGAGCAGTACTTC.